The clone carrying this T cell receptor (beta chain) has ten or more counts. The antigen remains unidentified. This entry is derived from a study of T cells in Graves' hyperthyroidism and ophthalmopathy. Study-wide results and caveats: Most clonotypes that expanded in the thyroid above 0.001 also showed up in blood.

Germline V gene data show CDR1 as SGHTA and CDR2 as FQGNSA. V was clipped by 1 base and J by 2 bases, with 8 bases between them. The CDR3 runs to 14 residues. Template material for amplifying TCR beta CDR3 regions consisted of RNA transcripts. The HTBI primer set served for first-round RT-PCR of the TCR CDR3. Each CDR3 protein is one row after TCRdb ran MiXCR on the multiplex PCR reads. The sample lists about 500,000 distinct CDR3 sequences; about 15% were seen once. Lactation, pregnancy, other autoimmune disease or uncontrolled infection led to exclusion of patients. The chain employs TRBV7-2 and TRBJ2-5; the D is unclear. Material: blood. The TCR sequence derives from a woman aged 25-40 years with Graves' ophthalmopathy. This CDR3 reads CASSLDARQETQYF. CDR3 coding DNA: TGTGCCAGCAGCTTAGATGCCAGACAAGAGACCCAGTACTTC.